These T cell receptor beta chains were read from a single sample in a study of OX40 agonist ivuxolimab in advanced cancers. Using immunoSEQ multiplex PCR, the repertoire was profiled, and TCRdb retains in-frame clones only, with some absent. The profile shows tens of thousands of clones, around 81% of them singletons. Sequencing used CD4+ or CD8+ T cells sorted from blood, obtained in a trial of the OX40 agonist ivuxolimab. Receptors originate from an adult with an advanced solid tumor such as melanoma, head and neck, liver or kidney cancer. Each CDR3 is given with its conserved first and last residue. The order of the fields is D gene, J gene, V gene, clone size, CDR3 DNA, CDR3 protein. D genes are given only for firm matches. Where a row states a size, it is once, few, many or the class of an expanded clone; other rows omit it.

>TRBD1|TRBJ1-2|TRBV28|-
TGTGCCAGCAGGGGACCAGAAAGGGGGCAACTCTATGGCTACACCTTC
CASRGPERGQLYGYTF
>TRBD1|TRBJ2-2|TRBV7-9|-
TGTGCCAGCAGCACCCGGGACAGGGGATACACCGGGGAGCTGTTTTTT
CASSTRDRGYTGELFF
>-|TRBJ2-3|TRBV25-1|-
TGTGCCAGCAGTGACAGGGCCACAGATACGCAGTATTTT
CASSDRATDTQYF
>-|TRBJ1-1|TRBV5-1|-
TGCGCCAGCAGCTGGACCGGGACGGATGAAGCTTTCTTT
CASSWTGTDEAFF
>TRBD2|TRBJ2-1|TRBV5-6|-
TGTGCCAGCAGCTTGTGGGTAGCGGGTAACAATGAGCAGTTCTTC
CASSLWVAGNNEQFF
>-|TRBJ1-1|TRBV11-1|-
TGTGCCAGCAGCTTAGCCGGGGGGACTGAAGCTTTCTTT
CASSLAGGTEAFF
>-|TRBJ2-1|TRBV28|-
TGTGCCAGCAGTTTATGGGCCGGGGGTGTTAGAAATGAGCAGTTCTTC
CASSLWAGGVRNEQFF
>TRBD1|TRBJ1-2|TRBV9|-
TGTGCCAGCAGCGCCGACAGGGGCCATCGCGGCTACACCTTC
CASSADRGHRGYTF
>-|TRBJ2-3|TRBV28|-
TGTGCCAGCAGTTTATCGGCGACAGATACGCAGTATTTT
CASSLSATDTQYF
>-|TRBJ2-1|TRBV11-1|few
TGTGCCAGCAGCTTAGCGGGGCAGGGAAATGTTGTGGATGAGCAGTTCTTC
CASSLAGQGNVVDEQFF
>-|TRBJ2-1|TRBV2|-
TGTGCCAGCAGTGAAGGGGGTAATGAGCAGTTCTTC
CASSEGGNEQFF
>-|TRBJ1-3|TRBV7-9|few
TGTGCCAGCAGCCCCCGTGAGGTTTTGAACACCATATATTTT
CASSPREVLNTIYF
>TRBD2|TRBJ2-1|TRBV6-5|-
TGTGCCAGCAGAATGGGACTAGCGGGCCCCAGGGAGCAGTTCTTC
CASRMGLAGPREQFF
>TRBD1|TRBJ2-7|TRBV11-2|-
TGTGCCAGCAGCCCCACAGGGGACGAGCAGTACTTC
CASSPTGDEQYF
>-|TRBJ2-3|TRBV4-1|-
TGCGCCAGCAGCCAAGCGACCCTGGGGGCAGATACGCAGTATTTT
CASSQATLGADTQYF
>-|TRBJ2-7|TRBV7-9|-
TGTGCCAGCAGCTCCAGCTCCTACGAGCAGTACTTC
CASSSSSYEQYF
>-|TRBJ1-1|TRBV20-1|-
TGCAGTGCTAGTGTCTCTCCAGCTTTCTTT
CSASVSPAFF
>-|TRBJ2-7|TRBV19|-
TGTGCCAGTAAGGTGGCTTTGGGAACCTACGAGCAGTACTTC
CASKVALGTYEQYF
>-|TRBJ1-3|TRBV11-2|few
TGTGCCAGCAGCACTAGGGACACCCAGTCTGGAAACACCATATATTTT
CASSTRDTQSGNTIYF
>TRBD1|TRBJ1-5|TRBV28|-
TGTGCCAGCAGTTTACCCGGACAGGGGGCCCTCTTTAGCAATCAGCCCCAGCATTTT
CASSLPGQGALFSNQPQHF
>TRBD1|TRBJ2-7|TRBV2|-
TGTGCCAGCAGTTGGACAGAGCAGGGGGTCTACGAGCAGTACTTC
CASSWTEQGVYEQYF
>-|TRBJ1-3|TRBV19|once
TGTGCCAGTAGTACCGTCGGGGCAACTGGAAACACCATATATTTT
CASSTVGATGNTIYF
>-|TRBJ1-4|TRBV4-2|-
TGTGCCAGCAGCGAGCCGGGAGCGATCGAAAAACTGTTTTTT
CASSEPGAIEKLFF
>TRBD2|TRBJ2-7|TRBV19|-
TGTGCCAGTAGTAAGACTAGCGGAAGCTCCTACGAGCAGTACTTC
CASSKTSGSSYEQYF
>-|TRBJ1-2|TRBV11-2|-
TGTGCCAGCAGCCCCGGGGCAGGGGACGGCTACACCTTC
CASSPGAGDGYTF
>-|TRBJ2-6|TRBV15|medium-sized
TGTGCCACCAGCAGGGGGGCCAACGTCCTGACTTTC
CATSRGANVLTF
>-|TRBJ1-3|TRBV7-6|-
TGTGCCAGCAGCAATGGAGGGGGCTCTGGAAACACCATATATTTT
CASSNGGGSGNTIYF
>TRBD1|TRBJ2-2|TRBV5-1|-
TGCGCCAGCAGCCCCCTCCGGGTGACAGGGGGACTAAACACCGGGGAGCTGTTTTTT
CASSPLRVTGGLNTGELFF
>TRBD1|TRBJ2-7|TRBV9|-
TGTGCCAGCAGCGTCAGCGGGACAGGGAGCAACGAGCAGTACTTC
CASSVSGTGSNEQYF
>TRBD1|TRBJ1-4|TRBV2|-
TGTGCCAGCAGTAGACAGGGTAATGAAAAACTGTTTTTT
CASSRQGNEKLFF
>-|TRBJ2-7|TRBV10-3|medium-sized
TGTGCCATCAGTGAACGGGGGGACAGAGCCAACGAGCAGTACTTC
CAISERGDRANEQYF
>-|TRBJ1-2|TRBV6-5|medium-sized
TGTGCCAGCAGCCTGGACGGCAACTATGGCTACACCTTC
CASSLDGNYGYTF
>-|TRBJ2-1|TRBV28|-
TGTGCCAGCAGTTCCCAGGTAAAATACTACAATGAGCAGTTCTTC
CASSSQVKYYNEQFF
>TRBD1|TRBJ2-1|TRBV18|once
TGTGCCAGCTCACCTAATCCGGGACAGCTCAATGAGCAGTTCTTC
CASSPNPGQLNEQFF
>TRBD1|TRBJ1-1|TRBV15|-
TGTGCCACCAGCTCCGACAGGGCCGTTCTTGAAGCTTTCTTT
CATSSDRAVLEAFF